One and the same sample provided the 16 T cell receptor beta chains below, sequenced in a study of T cells after yellow fever vaccination. TCRdb reprocessed the 5' RACE reads with MiXCR, giving one entry per CDR3 protein. The profile shows almost 600,000 distinct CDR3 sequences, roughly 13% of them singletons. The source was PBMCs, collected on the day of the yellow fever booster vaccination. The receptor source for this set is a man in his thirties or forties who received the YFV17D yellow fever vaccine.

The CDR3 loop reads CATSRDPAGGFYNEQFF. CDR3 nucleotide sequence: TGTGCCACCAGCAGAGATCCAGCGGGAGGCTTCTACAATGAGCAGTTCTTC. V is TRBV15 and J is TRBJ2-1; 9 nucleotides match TRBD2. This CDR3 is built from 17 residues. Trimming took 0 bases from V and 3 from J; bases not matched to a gene: 6. Germline assignment: CDR1 LNHNV and CDR2 YYDKDF (reference sequence).

The table lists this clonotype with a few counts. The chain links TRBV6-5 to TRBJ2-7, with D perhaps matching TRBD1 (6 bases). V was pared by 0 bases and J by 2 bases, with 14 bases between. The germline CDR1 and CDR2 sequences are MNHEY and SVGAGI. CDR3 length: 16 residues. CDR3 coding DNA: TGTGCCAGCAGTTACTCGAGGGGGAGAGAGGCCTACGAGCAGTACTTC. It is translated as CASSYSRGREAYEQYF.

This clonotype was observed a handful of times. The J gene is TRBJ2-1, the V gene TRBV2, with D possibly being TRBD2 (5 bases). The CDR3 length is 13 residues. Germline CDR1 is SNHLY and CDR2 is FYNNEI. The CDR3 DNA reads as TGTGGCACAAATGGGCGGGCCGACAATGAGCAGTTCTTC. This codes for CGTNGRADNEQFF.

This clonotype was seen a handful of times. The chain combines TRBV3-1 with TRBJ2-5; 13 nucleotides line up with TRBD2. CDR3 length: 18 amino acids. Per the germline V gene, CDR1 is LGHDT and CDR2 is YNNKEL (reference sequence). The junction had 8 bases not matched to a gene; V was cut back by 3 bases and J by 1 base. CDR3 residues: CASSHGTSGNLVQETQYF. The CDR3 nucleotides read TGTGCCAGCAGCCACGGGACTAGCGGGAATTTAGTCCAAGAGACCCAGTACTTC.

This clonotype was seen a few times. J is TRBJ2-3 and V is TRBV9, with 7 bases aligning to TRBD2. The CDR3 loop spans 15 amino acids. CDR1 SGDLS and CDR2 YYNGEE come from the germline V gene. J lost 2 bases, V lost 5 bases, and 8 bases had no gene match. The CDR3 region is CASSGIGGITDTQYF. Here the CDR3 DNA reads TGTGCCAGCAGTGGTATCGGGGGGATCACAGATACGCAGTATTTT.

This clonotype turned up a few times. The genes are TRBV6-5 and TRBJ1-6; D might be TRBD1 (6 bases). The V end was cut by 0 bases, the J end by 3 bases, with 18 bases between. CDR3 length equals 19 residues. The germline CDR1 and CDR2 sequences are MNHEY and SVGAGI. CDR3 loop: CASSYSLQKGTIYNSPLHF. CDR3 nucleotides: TGTGCCAGCAGTTACTCGTTGCAAAAAGGGACAATCTATAATTCACCCCTCCACTTT.

In this sample, this clonotype turned up a few times. The CDR3 sequence: CASSPEGLVQPQHF. CDR3 DNA: TGTGCCAGCAGCCCTGAGGGACTAGTTCAGCCCCAGCATTTT. The J gene is TRBJ1-5, the V gene TRBV7-2; a possible D gene is TRBD1 (5 bases). V dropped 5 bases and J dropped 6 bases, with 14 bases sitting between them. CDR3 length: 14 amino acids. CDR1 SGHTA and CDR2 FQGNSA come from the germline V gene. Together with reference TRBV7-2 and TRBJ1-5, the CDR3 gives the full variable domain: GAGVSQSPSNKVTEKGKDVELRCDPISGHTALYWYRQSLGQGLEFLIYFQGNSAPDKSGLPSDRFSAERTGGSVSTLTIQRTQQEDSAVYLCASSPEGLVQPQHFGDGTRLSIL.

In this sample, this clonotype turned up many times. The J gene is TRBJ2-7, the V gene TRBV29-1; possibly TRBD2 for D (5 bases). The germline V and J ends were trimmed by 4 bases and 4 bases, with 8 bases remaining between them. CDR3 length: 11 amino acids. Germline CDR1 SQVTM, CDR2 ANQGSEA. As DNA, the CDR3 is TGCAGCGTTGGCGGGTCTTACGAGCAGTACTTC. This translates into CSVGGSYEQYF.

This clonotype was counted between two and nine times. V gene TRBV6-1 combines with J gene TRBJ2-2; 9 bases line up with TRBD2. J was trimmed by 5 bases and V by 6 bases; bases with no gene match: 7. The CDR3 extends over 15 amino acids. Germline CDR1 reads MNHNS; CDR2 reads SASEGT. The CDR3 coding sequence is TGTGCCAGCAGAATAGCGGGAGTGGGGACCGGGGAGCTGTTTTTT. Protein product: CASRIAGVGTGELFF.

This clonotype was picked up a small number of times. The chain employs TRBV25-1 and TRBJ2-5, with TRBD2 matching over 12 bases. The V segment lost 1 base and the J segment 4 bases; nucleotides outside the gene matches: 4. The germline V gene has CDR1 MGHDK and CDR2 SYGVNS. The CDR3 runs to 16 residues. CDR3 residues: CASSELTSGSIETQYF. As DNA, the CDR3 is TGTGCCAGCAGTGAATTGACTAGCGGGAGTATAGAGACCCAGTACTTC.

This chain joins TRBV12-3 or TRBV12-4 and TRBJ2-1, with D unclear. The CDR3 has 13 residues. V was pared by 3 bases and J by 6 bases, with 9 bases between. CDR3 DNA sequence: TGTGCCAGCAGTTTTAGTTGGGGCAATGAGCAGTTCTTC. It translates to CASSFSWGNEQFF.

This clonotype was counted between two and nine times. This rearrangement joins TRBV29-1 to TRBJ2-3; D is undetermined. The germline V gene has CDR1 SQVTM and CDR2 ANQGSEA. This CDR3 is built from 12 residues. The V gene lost 7 bases and the J gene lost 0 bases, with 8 bases spanning the gap. CDR3 in amino acids: CSGLRSTDTQYF. In DNA, the CDR3 is TGCAGCGGTTTGAGAAGCACAGATACGCAGTATTTT.

This clonotype was observed at least ten times. The rearrangement uses TRBV29-1 and TRBJ2-5; 8 bases map to TRBD2. J lost 3 bases, V lost 6 bases, and 3 bases had no gene match. Germline CDR1 reads SQVTM; CDR2 reads ANQGSEA. The CDR3 is 12 residues long. The CDR3 nucleotides are TGCAGCGTACGGGAGGGTGAAGAGACCCAGTACTTC. Protein: CSVREGEETQYF.

This clonotype was counted only a few times. The J gene is TRBJ2-1, the V gene TRBV10-3; 10 nucleotides align to TRBD2. After removal of 0 bases from V and 10 bases from J, the junction contained 15 bases not matched to a gene. The length of the CDR3 is 18 residues. Germline CDR1 and CDR2: ENHRY and SYGVKD. The CDR3 here is CAISESRGSSGSGNEQFF. The CDR3 bases are TGTGCCATCAGTGAGTCGAGGGGGTCTAGCGGGAGCGGGAACGAGCAGTTCTTC.

The chain has TRBV28 and TRBJ2-1, with TRBD2 identical over 8 bases. With 7 bases clipped from V and 8 bases from J, the junction kept 16 bases outside the gene matches. In germline, CDR1 is MDHEN, CDR2 SYDVKM. There are 16 residues in the CDR3. CDR3 nucleotides: TGTGCCAGCAAATTATTTAGAGCGGGAGCGGGGGATGAGCAGTTCTTC. Its translation is CASKLFRAGAGDEQFF. The whole variable domain, remainder taken from reference TRBV28 and TRBJ2-1, is DVKVTQSSRYLVKRTGEKVFLECVQDMDHENMFWYRQDPGLGLRLIYFSYDVKMKEKGDIPEGYSVSREKKERFSLILESASTNQTSMYLCASKLFRAGAGDEQFFGPGTRLTVL.

Many counts were recorded for this clonotype. An end of the junction differs from the germline gene, which may be a read error. The chain recombines TRBV5-1 with TRBJ2-5; 7 bases fit TRBD1. Per the germline V gene, CDR1 is SGHRS and CDR2 is YFSETQ. The length of the CDR3 is 13 residues. The CDR3 sequence: CASSSGQQETQYF. DNA of the CDR3: TGTGCCAGCAGCTCGGGACAGCAAGAGACCCAGTACTTC.